The text below deals with one T cell receptor (beta chain). Its specificity is not known. This sample was taken from a study of blood T cells in healthy people across ages. V lost 2 bases and J 6 bases, leaving 18 bases between the germline ends. The germline CDR1 and CDR2 sequences are MNHEY and SMNVEV (reference sequence). The CDR3 extends over 16 amino acids. Combining a sample-barcoded 5' primer with a J-beta primer mix, a second PCR ran for 7 to 11 cycles. Every cDNA was tagged by a template-switch adaptor with 12 random nucleotides. TCRdb itself ran the 5' RACE reads through MiXCR, one entry per CDR3 protein. The profile shows approximately 790,000 distinct CDR3 sequences, approximately 67% of them singletons. General study results and limits: Correlation between TCR beta diversity and naive T cell percentage was strong. Long-lived and aged donors differed, with more naive CD4+ cells and higher diversity in the long-lived.

The TCR was taken from a young man in good health. Sequencing used blood. The genes are TRBV27 and TRBJ2-3, with D possibly called TRBD1 or TRBD2 (6 bases each). CDR3 amino acids: CASSLGGPLSRDTQYF. CDR3 DNA sequence: TGTGCCAGCAGTTTAGGGGGGCCCTTATCCAGGGATACGCAGTATTTT.